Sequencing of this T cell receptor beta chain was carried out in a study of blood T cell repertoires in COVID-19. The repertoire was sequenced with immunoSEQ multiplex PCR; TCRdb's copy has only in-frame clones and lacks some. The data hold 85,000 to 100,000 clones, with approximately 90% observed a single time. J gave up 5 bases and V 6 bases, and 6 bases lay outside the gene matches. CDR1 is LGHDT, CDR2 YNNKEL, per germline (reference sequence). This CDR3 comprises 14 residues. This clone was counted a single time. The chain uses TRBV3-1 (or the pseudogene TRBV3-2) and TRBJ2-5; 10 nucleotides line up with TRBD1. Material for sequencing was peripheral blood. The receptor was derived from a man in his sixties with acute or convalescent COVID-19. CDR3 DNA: TGTGCCAGCAGGCGACAGGGGGCTGAGGAGACCCAGTACTTC. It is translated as CASRRQGAEETQYF.